Below, one TCR beta chain is given with its context. Its cognate antigen is unknown. V was clipped by 2 bases and J by 0 bases, with 20 bases between them. Per germline, CDR1 SGHTA and CDR2 FQGTGA. CDR3 length: 19 residues. This record belongs to a study of CD8+CD57+ T cells in acquired aplastic anemia. Study-level results: Sharing between patients and controls was observed for over 25 CD8+ CDR3 sequences.

Patients who underwent sequencing had shown CD8+CD57+ cell expansion by flow cytometry. Patients, without exception, had severe acquired aplastic anemia. None of the patients had been given any therapy when their blood was sampled. Genomic DNA acted as the template from which TCR beta VDJ combination and CDR3 sequence profiling were carried out. TCRdb reanalysed the reads using MiXCR and keeps one entry per CDR3 protein. The sample records approximately 300,000 distinct CDR3 sequences, 45% to 65% being singletons. The chain employs TRBV7-3 and TRBJ2-1, with a tentative D call TRBD2 (6 bases). The sequence came from a human donor with aplastic anemia. Sequenced: sorted CD4+, CD8+, or CD8+CD57+ T cells (not recorded which) from PBMCs. CDR3 amino acids: CASSLAGTQTPLSYNEQFF. The CDR3 DNA follows: TGTGCCAGCAGCTTAGCGGGGACCCAGACCCCCCTCTCCTACAATGAGCAGTTCTTC.